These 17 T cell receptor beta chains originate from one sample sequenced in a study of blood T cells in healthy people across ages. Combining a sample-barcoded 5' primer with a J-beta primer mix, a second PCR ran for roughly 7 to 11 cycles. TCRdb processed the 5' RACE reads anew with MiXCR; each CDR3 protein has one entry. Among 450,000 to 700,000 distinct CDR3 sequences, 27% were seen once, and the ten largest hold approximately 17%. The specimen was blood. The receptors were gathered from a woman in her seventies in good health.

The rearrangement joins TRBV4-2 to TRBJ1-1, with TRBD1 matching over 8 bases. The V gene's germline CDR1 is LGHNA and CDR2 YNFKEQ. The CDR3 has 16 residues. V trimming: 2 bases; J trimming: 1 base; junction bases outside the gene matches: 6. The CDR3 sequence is CASSQPSGTGNTEAFF. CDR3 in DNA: TGTGCCAGCAGCCAACCATCCGGGACAGGGAACACTGAAGCTTTCTTT.

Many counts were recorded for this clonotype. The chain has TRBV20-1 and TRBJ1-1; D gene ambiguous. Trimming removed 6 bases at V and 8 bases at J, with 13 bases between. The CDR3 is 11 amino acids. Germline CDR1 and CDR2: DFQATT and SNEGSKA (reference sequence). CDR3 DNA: TGCAGTGCCCCAGACTTGAGGGAAGCTTTCTTT. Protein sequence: CSAPDLREAFF.

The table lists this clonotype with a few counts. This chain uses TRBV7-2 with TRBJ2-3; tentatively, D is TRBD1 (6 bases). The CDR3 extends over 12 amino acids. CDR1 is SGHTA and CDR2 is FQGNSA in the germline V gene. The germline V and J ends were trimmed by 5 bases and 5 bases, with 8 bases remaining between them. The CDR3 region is CASSQTGDTQYF. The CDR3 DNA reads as TGTGCCAGCAGCCAGACAGGAGATACGCAGTATTTT.

The chain's CDR3 is CASSPDRGGTGELFF. CDR3 DNA sequence: TGTGCCAGCAGCCCGGACAGGGGAGGAACCGGGGAGCTGTTTTTT. This sequence joins TRBV7-3 and TRBJ2-2; the match to TRBD1 covers 9 bases. J was trimmed by 5 bases and V by 5 bases; bases with no gene match: 6. The CDR3 loop spans 15 amino acids. Germline CDR1 SGHTA, CDR2 FQGTGA.

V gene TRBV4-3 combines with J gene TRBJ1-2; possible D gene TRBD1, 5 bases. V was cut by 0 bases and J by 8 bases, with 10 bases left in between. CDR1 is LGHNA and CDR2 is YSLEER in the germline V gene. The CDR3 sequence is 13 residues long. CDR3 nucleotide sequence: TGCGCCAGCAGCCAAGATGCAGAGGGGGGCTACACCTTC. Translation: CASSQDAEGGYTF.

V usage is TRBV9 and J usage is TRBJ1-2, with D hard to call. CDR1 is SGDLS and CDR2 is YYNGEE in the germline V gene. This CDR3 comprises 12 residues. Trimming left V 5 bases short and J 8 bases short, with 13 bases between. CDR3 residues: CASRGLGDGYTF. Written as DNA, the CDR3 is TGTGCCAGCAGGGGCCTGGGTGACGGCTACACCTTC.

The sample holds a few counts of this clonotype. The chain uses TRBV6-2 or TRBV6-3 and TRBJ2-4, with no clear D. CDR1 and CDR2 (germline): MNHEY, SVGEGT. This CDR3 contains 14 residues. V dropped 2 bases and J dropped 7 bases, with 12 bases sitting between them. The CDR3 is CASSYGPRANIQYF. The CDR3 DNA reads TGTGCCAGCAGTTACGGGCCTCGGGCTAACATTCAGTACTTC.

The CDR3 DNA follows: TGTGCCAGCAGGCGGATGAACGACAATGAGCAGTTCTTC. Translating it yields CASRRMNDNEQFF. The chain uses TRBV28 and TRBJ2-1; D is uncertain. The CDR3 covers 13 residues. The V and J ends lost 6 bases and 5 bases respectively, with 11 bases between them. Germline CDR1 is MDHEN and CDR2 is SYDVKM.

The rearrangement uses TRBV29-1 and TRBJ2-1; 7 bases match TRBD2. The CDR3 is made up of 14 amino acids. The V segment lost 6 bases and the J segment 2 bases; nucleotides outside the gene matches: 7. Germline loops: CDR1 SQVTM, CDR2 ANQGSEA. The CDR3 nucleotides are TGCAGCGTCGGCCCAGCGGGGACCTACAATGAGCAGTTCTTC. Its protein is CSVGPAGTYNEQFF.

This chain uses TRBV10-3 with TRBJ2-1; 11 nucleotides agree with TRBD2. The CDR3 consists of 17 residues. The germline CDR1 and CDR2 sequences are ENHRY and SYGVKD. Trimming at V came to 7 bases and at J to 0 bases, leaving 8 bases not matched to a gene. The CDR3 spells CAITGTSGSSSYNEQFF. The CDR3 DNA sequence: TGTGCCATCACCGGGACTAGCGGAAGTAGCTCCTACAATGAGCAGTTCTTC.

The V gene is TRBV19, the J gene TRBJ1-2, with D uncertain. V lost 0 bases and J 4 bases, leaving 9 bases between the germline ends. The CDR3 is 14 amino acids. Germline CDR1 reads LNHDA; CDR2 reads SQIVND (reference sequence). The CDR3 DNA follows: TGTGCCAGTAGTATAGATAACGGGATCTATGGCTACACCTTC. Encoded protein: CASSIDNGIYGYTF.

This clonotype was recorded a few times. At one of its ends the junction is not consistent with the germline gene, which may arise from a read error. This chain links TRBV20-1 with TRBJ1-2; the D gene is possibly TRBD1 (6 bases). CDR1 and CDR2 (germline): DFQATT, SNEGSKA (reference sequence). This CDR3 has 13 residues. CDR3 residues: CSVRPGANYGYTF. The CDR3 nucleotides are TGCAGTGTTAGACCGGGGGCGAACTATGGCTACACCTTC.

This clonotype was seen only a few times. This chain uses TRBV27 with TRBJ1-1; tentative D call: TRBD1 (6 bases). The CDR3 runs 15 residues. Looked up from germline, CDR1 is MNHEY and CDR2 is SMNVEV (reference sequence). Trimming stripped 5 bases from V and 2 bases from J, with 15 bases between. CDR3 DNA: TGTGCCAGCAGTGTTAGGGGGGGGCTCAACACTGAAGCTTTCTTT. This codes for CASSVRGGLNTEAFF.

Written as DNA, the CDR3 is TGTGCCACCCCGGGGGAGGGAGTCCCTGAAGCTTTCTTT. Residues: CATPGEGVPEAFF. The chain uses TRBV2 and TRBJ1-1; possible D gene TRBD1, 5 bases. Germline CDR1 is SNHLY and CDR2 is FYNNEI. The CDR3 has 13 residues. The V and J ends lost 10 bases and 6 bases respectively, with 18 bases between them. Filled out from reference TRBV2 and TRBJ1-1, the complete variable domain reads EPEVTQTPSHQVTQMGQEVILRCVPISNHLYFYWYRQILGQKVEFLVSFYNNEISEKSEIFDDQFSVERPDGSNFTLKIRSTKLEDSAMYFCATPGEGVPEAFFGQGTRLTVV.

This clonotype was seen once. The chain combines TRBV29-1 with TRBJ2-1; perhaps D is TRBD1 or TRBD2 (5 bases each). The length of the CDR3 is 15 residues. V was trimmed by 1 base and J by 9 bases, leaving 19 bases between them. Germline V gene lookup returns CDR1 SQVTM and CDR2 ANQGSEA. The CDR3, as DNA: TGCAGCGTTGAAGCCTACAGGAACCCTCGGGGTGAGCAGTTCTTC. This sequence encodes CSVEAYRNPRGEQFF.

The CDR3 protein is CASSLSRREGEQYF. The CDR3 coding sequence is TGTGCCAGCAGCTTAAGTCGCAGGGAGGGCGAGCAGTACTTC. J is TRBJ2-7 and V is TRBV7-2; 7 bases agree with TRBD2. V shed 2 bases and J 6 bases; nucleotides not matched to a gene: 7. This CDR3 region has 14 residues. Germline-derived CDR1 and CDR2 are SGHTA and FQGNSA. The full variable domain, its missing parts supplied by reference TRBV7-2 and TRBJ2-7, is GAGVSQSPSNKVTEKGKDVELRCDPISGHTALYWYRQSLGQGLEFLIYFQGNSAPDKSGLPSDRFSAERTGGSVSTLTIQRTQQEDSAVYLCASSLSRREGEQYFGPGTRLTVT.

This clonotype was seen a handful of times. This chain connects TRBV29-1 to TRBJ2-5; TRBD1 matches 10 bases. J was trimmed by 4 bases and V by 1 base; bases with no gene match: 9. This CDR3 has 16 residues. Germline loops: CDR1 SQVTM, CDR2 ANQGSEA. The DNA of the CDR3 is TGCAGCGTTGAAGTGACAGGGACAGGGGTAGGAGAGACCCAGTACTTC. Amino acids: CSVEVTGTGVGETQYF. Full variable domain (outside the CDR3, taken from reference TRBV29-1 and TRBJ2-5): SAVISQKPSRDICQRGTSLTIQCQVDSQVTMMFWYRQQPGQSLTLIATANQGSEATYESGFVIDKFPISRPNLTFSTLTVSNMSPEDSSIYLCSVEVTGTGVGETQYFGPGTRLLVL.